The text below deals with one TCR beta chain. The antigen remains undetermined. Some second doses came at about 4 weeks and others at about 12 weeks; these were pooled. The table came from immunoSEQ multiplex PCR; TCRdb's copy has only in-frame clones and leaves some out. Of roughly 190,000 clones detected, about nine tenths appear once; the ten largest clones hold about 1.7%. The data originate from a study of T cell responses to AZD1222 COVID-19 vaccine. Study-wide results and limits: All repertoire sampling was performed exclusively after the peak T cell response.

The ends were cut back, 3 bases at V and 0 bases at J, with 8 bases in the middle. Germline V gene sequence: CDR1 MGHRA, CDR2 YSYEKL. This CDR3 contains 14 residues. V gene TRBV4-1 combines with J gene TRBJ1-1, with a tentative D call TRBD1 (5 bases). The clonotype was recovered from an adult who received the AZD1222 COVID-19 vaccine. The sequencing here drew on peripheral blood, taken 28 days after the second AZD1222 dose. Written as DNA, the CDR3 is TGCGCCAGCAGCCAGGGGCCCGTGAACACTGAAGCTTTCTTT. It specifies CASSQGPVNTEAFF.